A single sample is the source of the 32 T cell receptor beta chains below, sequenced in a study of monozygotic twins with inflammatory bowel disease. TCRdb reprocessed the 5' RACE reads; each CDR3 protein has one entry and no DNA is given. Its table records roughly 170,000 distinct CDR3 sequences. Sequenced input: blood. The receptors stem from a human donor with ulcerative colitis or Crohn's disease, or a healthy co-twin of an affected twin (not recorded which).

The chain employs TRBV6-5 and TRBJ2-7; TCRdb's D gene call, TRBD1, goes unchecked for lack of DNA. In germline, CDR1 is MNHEY, CDR2 SVGAGI. This CDR3 comprises 12 residues. The CDR3 spells CASATLGYEQYF.

J is TRBJ2-1 and V is TRBV18; TCRdb's D call, TRBD2, is unchecked because there is no DNA. The CDR3 consists of 19 residues. Per the germline V gene, CDR1 is KGHSH and CDR2 is LQKENI. CDR3: CASSSPRGLAGTSYNEQFF.

The J gene is TRBJ2-7, the V gene TRBV12-3 or TRBV12-4; TCRdb names TRBD2, which stays unverified in the absence of DNA. The CDR3 contains 14 residues. CDR3: CASSTGTTIYEQYF.

V gene TRBV6-2 or TRBV6-3 combines with J gene TRBJ1-5; TCRdb picks TRBD1, but there is no DNA to check that call. The CDR3 has 15 amino acids. Germline CDR1 reads MNHEY; CDR2 reads SVGEGT. The CDR3 reads CASREDRGFNQPQHF.

V and J are TRBV4-3 and TRBJ2-4; TCRdb calls TRBD2, which cannot be checked without DNA. The CDR3 length is 14 residues. The germline V gene has CDR1 LGHNA and CDR2 YSLEER. This CDR3 is CASSPGEEASMQYF.

The chain recombines TRBV20-1 with TRBJ2-5; TCRdb proposes TRBD2, but this gene call is untestable without DNA. This CDR3 contains 19 residues. Germline V gene sequence: CDR1 DFQATT, CDR2 SNEGSKA (reference sequence). CDR3: CSASRRGLGGYSLQETQYF.

The chain's CDR3 is CASSSRGGNTEAFF. The chain links TRBV12-3 or TRBV12-4 to TRBJ1-1; TCRdb proposes TRBD1, but this gene call is untestable without DNA. The CDR3 sequence is 14 residues long.

The chain employs TRBV4-1 and TRBJ2-5; TCRdb reports TRBD2, a call that lacks DNA to check it against. Germline loops: CDR1 MGHRA, CDR2 YSYEKL. This CDR3 has 17 amino acids. This chain's CDR3 is CASSPPTSGRVQETQYF.

J is TRBJ1-3 and V is TRBV7-2; there is no DNA to check the TCRdb D call of TRBD1. Per the germline V gene, CDR1 is SGHTA and CDR2 is FQGNSA. The CDR3 has 14 residues. This CDR3 reads CASSRTGSGNTIYF. Supplemented by reference TRBV7-2 and TRBJ1-3, the full variable domain reads GAGVSQSPSNKVTEKGKDVELRCDPISGHTALYWYRQSLGQGLEFLIYFQGNSAPDKSGLPSDRFSAERTGGSVSTLTIQRTQQEDSAVYLCASSRTGSGNTIYFGEGSWLTVV.

The V and J genes are TRBV25-1 and TRBJ2-5; the D call from TCRdb, TRBD1, cannot be confirmed without DNA. Germline V gene lookup returns CDR1 MGHDK and CDR2 SYGVNS. The CDR3 has 15 residues. The CDR3 sequence: CASRGTGLYQETQYF.

The J gene is TRBJ2-5, the V gene TRBV20-1. Germline values: CDR1 DFQATT, CDR2 SNEGSKA (reference sequence). The CDR3 sequence is 14 residues long. CDR3 protein: CSAQSDSYEETQYF.

This rearrangement joins TRBV15 to TRBJ2-5; the TCRdb D gene call, TRBD1, has no DNA to confirm it. Germline assignment: CDR1 LNHNV and CDR2 YYDKDF (reference sequence). The CDR3 loop spans 15 amino acids. CDR3 amino acids: CATLGADREQETQYF.

The genes are TRBV7-6 and TRBJ2-7; without DNA, the TCRdb call of TRBD1 cannot be checked. The V gene's germline CDR1 is SGHVS and CDR2 FNYEAQ. The CDR3 consists of 15 residues. The CDR3 here is CASSPWTGVRYEQYF.

The chain employs TRBV2 and TRBJ1-4; as DNA is missing, the TRBD1 call by TCRdb cannot be tested. Germline assignment: CDR1 SNHLY and CDR2 FYNNEI. This CDR3 spans 15 amino acids. CDR3 in amino acids: CASRADRASNEKLFF.

The gene calls are TRBV18 and TRBJ1-5; without DNA, the TCRdb call of TRBD1 cannot be checked. The CDR3 totals 14 residues. Germline-derived CDR1 and CDR2 are KGHSH and LQKENI. CDR3 residues: CASSETVKNQPQHF.

The CDR3 loop is CASSPQGGEQYF. The gene calls are TRBV9 and TRBJ2-7; the D call from TCRdb, TRBD1, cannot be confirmed without DNA. The germline V gene encodes CDR1 SGDLS and CDR2 YYNGEE. The CDR3 sequence is 12 residues long.

The chain couples TRBV29-1 to TRBJ2-7. The CDR3 has 13 amino acids. Germline CDR1 reads SQVTM; CDR2 reads ANQGSEA. CDR3: CSVASGGLYEQYF.

This rearrangement joins TRBV5-1 to TRBJ1-2; TCRdb returns TRBD1, unconfirmable since there is no DNA. The germline V gene encodes CDR1 SGHRS and CDR2 YFSETQ. The CDR3 spans 14 residues. The CDR3 sequence is CASSAGDRNYGYTF.

The rearrangement uses TRBV6-1 and TRBJ1-6; TCRdb's D call of TRBD1 is untestable without DNA. CDR3 size: 14 residues. Germline CDR1 reads MNHNS; CDR2 reads SASEGT. The CDR3 reads CASSAGQGGSPLHF.

This chain links TRBV20-1 with TRBJ1-1; TCRdb calls TRBD1, which cannot be checked without DNA. CDR1 is DFQATT, CDR2 SNEGSKA, per germline (reference sequence). The CDR3 has 12 residues. CDR3: CSARVGGTEAFF.

V is TRBV12-3 or TRBV12-4 and J is TRBJ1-3; TCRdb designates TRBD1, a call that cannot be tested without DNA. The CDR3 length is 17 residues. Here the CDR3 reads CASSLVLQGADGNTIYF.

The chain recombines TRBV28 with TRBJ2-5; TCRdb outputs TRBD2, but without DNA this stays unchecked. Germline V lookup: CDR1 MDHEN, CDR2 SYDVKM. The CDR3 has 15 amino acids. The CDR3 loop is CASSLGGRALETQYF.

The chain links TRBV3-1 to TRBJ1-6; TCRdb picks TRBD1, but there is no DNA to check that call. The CDR3 has 15 residues. CDR1 and CDR2 from the germline V gene are LGHDT and YNNKEL (reference sequence). The CDR3: CASSRGQGRNSPLHF.

The V and J genes are TRBV18 and TRBJ1-5. Germline-derived CDR1 and CDR2 are KGHSH and LQKENI. The CDR3 length is 13 residues. CDR3 loop: CASSPSGRQPQHF.

CDR3 residues: CSAGGAAGGNTIYF. This chain links TRBV20-1 with TRBJ1-3; TCRdb designates TRBD1, a call that cannot be tested without DNA. In germline, CDR1 is DFQATT, CDR2 SNEGSKA (reference sequence). This CDR3 region has 14 residues.

The V call is TRBV20-1, the J call TRBJ2-3; TCRdb reports TRBD1, a call that lacks DNA to check it against. This CDR3 spans 13 amino acids. Germline-derived CDR1 and CDR2 are DFQATT and SNEGSKA (reference sequence). This chain's CDR3 is CSALDSLTDTQYF.

The chain recombines TRBV29-1 with TRBJ1-1. Germline assignment: CDR1 SQVTM and CDR2 ANQGSEA. CDR3 length: 12 residues. This chain's CDR3 is CSVGAVNTEAFF.

The rearrangement links TRBV7-6 to TRBJ1-5. The germline gives CDR1 SGHVS, CDR2 FNYEAQ. This CDR3 region has 13 residues. CDR3 protein: CASSLASHQPQHF.

This sequence joins TRBV12-3 or TRBV12-4 and TRBJ1-5; TCRdb's D gene call, TRBD1, goes unchecked for lack of DNA. The CDR3 contains 15 residues. CDR3 sequence reads: CASSPGGFGNQPQHF.

The chain employs TRBV7-9 and TRBJ1-1; TCRdb indicates TRBD1, and absent DNA this call remains unverified. CDR1 and CDR2 from the germline V gene are SEHNR and FQNEAQ (reference sequence). The CDR3 spans 13 residues. The CDR3 sequence: CASSHWGNPEAFF.

The V gene is TRBV15, the J gene TRBJ1-3; lacking DNA, the TRBD1 call made by TCRdb goes unchecked. Looked up from germline, CDR1 is LNHNV and CDR2 is YYDKDF (reference sequence). CDR3 length equals 15 residues. CDR3: CATRGTGTPPNTIYF.

This CDR3 reads CSARDNRGLADEQYF. This chain connects TRBV20-1 to TRBJ2-7; TCRdb gives TRBD2 as the D gene, but with no DNA this cannot be confirmed. The CDR3 runs to 15 residues. The V gene's germline CDR1 is DFQATT and CDR2 SNEGSKA (reference sequence).